This paragraph covers one T cell receptor (beta chain) sequence. The sample is drawn from a study of cytomegalovirus exposure and HLA in healthy donors. PCR amplification relied on 60 Vbeta primers (plus 13 Jbeta primers). Sequencing was performed with immunoSEQ multiplex PCR; in TCRdb, only in-frame clones are kept and a portion is missing. This sample contains 150,000 to 200,000 clones. Germline assignment: CDR1 MNHEY and CDR2 SMNVEV (reference sequence). CDR3 length: 13 residues. V shed 6 bases and J shed 4 bases, with 12 bases lying between them. Source material: PBMCs. The sequence was obtained from a boy aged 5-17 years in good health and CMV-seronegative. This chain connects TRBV27 to TRBJ1-1, with a tentative D call TRBD1 (5 bases). The CDR3 is CASRGQGGTEAFF. The CDR3 DNA reads TGTGCCAGCAGGGGGCAGGGTGGCACTGAAGCTTTCTTT.